These 15 T cell receptor beta chains came from one sample sequenced in a study of shared clonotypes between healthy human individuals. The protocol was immunoSEQ multiplex PCR, while the TCRdb copy is restricted to in-frame clones and leaves out a portion. The sample includes around 2,000,000 clones, approximately 94% of them seen just once. Naive CD8 cells were CD45RO-negative, positively selected for CCR7, excluding terminally differentiated effector memory CD45RA+ cells. The material sequenced was naive CD8+ T cells sorted from blood. The receptors shown here come from a man aged 18 to 35 in good health.

This rearrangement joins TRBV5-1 to TRBJ2-4; TRBD1 aligns across 8 bases. J gave up 1 base and V 4 bases, and 7 bases lay outside the gene matches. The CDR3 is made up of 16 amino acids. Germline V lookup: CDR1 SGHRS, CDR2 YFSETQ. The CDR3 sequence is CASSAGQGEAKNIQYF. Here the CDR3 DNA reads TGCGCCAGCAGCGCCGGACAGGGCGAGGCCAAAAACATTCAGTACTTC.

The V and J genes are TRBV11-3 and TRBJ2-2, with D tentatively TRBD1 (5 bases). Germline V gene data show CDR1 as SGHNT and CDR2 as YENEEA. This CDR3 is built from 16 residues. V was cut by 1 base and J by 5 bases, with 14 bases left in between. The CDR3 region is CASSLGWQGYTGELFF. The DNA for the CDR3 is TGTGCCAGCAGCTTAGGTTGGCAGGGATATACCGGGGAGCTGTTTTTT.

In the case of this clone: The same CDR3 arises from other DNA sequences in this sample as well. V gene TRBV15 combines with J gene TRBJ1-1; D gene unclear. V lost 6 bases and J 1 base, leaving 6 bases between the germline ends. CDR1 is LNHNV and CDR2 is YYDKDF in the germline V gene (reference sequence). The CDR3 sequence is 12 residues long. CDR3 nucleotide sequence: TGTGCCACCAGTGGGAGGAACACTGAAGCTTTCTTT. Its protein product is CATSGRNTEAFF.

CDR3 region: CASSPLREKLFF. CDR3 bases: TGTGCCAGCAGCCCTCTAAGGGAAAAACTGTTTTTT. This chain joins TRBV25-1 and TRBJ1-4; D gene uncertain. Germline V gene sequence: CDR1 MGHDK, CDR2 SYGVNS. Trimming took off 6 bases at V and 8 bases at J, with 10 bases between the two ends. This CDR3 has 12 amino acids. Variable domain in full (rest from reference TRBV25-1 and TRBJ1-4): EADIYQTPRYLVIGTGKKITLECSQTMGHDKMYWYQQDPGMELHLIHYSYGVNSTEKGDLSSESTVSRIRTEHFPLTLESARPSHTSQYLCASSPLREKLFFGSGTQLSVL.

CDR3 DNA sequence: TGTGCCAGCAGCACCACAGGGGTATGGGGCTACACCTTC. This gives the protein CASSTTGVWGYTF. The rearrangement uses TRBV5-4 and TRBJ1-2, with 7 bases that match TRBD1. The CDR3 totals 13 residues. Per germline, CDR1 SGHNT and CDR2 YYREEE (reference sequence). With V trimmed by 4 bases and J by 8 bases, 8 bases remained unmatched.

The chain employs TRBV7-6 and TRBJ2-7; 9 bases map to TRBD2. The germline V gene has CDR1 SGHVS and CDR2 FNYEAQ. The V segment lost 1 base and the J segment 6 bases; nucleotides outside the gene matches: 4. The CDR3 covers 14 residues. DNA of the CDR3: TGTGCCAGCAGCTTAGAGGCGGGAGGGGTCGAGCAGTACTTC. Residues: CASSLEAGGVEQYF. The variable domain in full, completed from reference TRBV7-6 and TRBJ2-7, reads GAGVSQSPRYKVTKRGQDVALRCDPISGHVSLYWYRQALGQGPEFLTYFNYEAQQDKSGLPNDRFSAERPEGSISTLTIQRTEQRDSAMYRCASSLEAGGVEQYFGPGTRLTVT.

The chain carries TRBV6-5 and TRBJ1-1, with D perhaps TRBD1 (5 bases). Per the germline V gene, CDR1 is MNHEY and CDR2 is SVGAGI. The V and J ends lost 0 bases and 7 bases respectively, with 18 bases between them. CDR3 length equals 16 residues. DNA of the CDR3: TGTGCCAGCAGTTACTCATACGGGGCGCGTCTTTTTGAAGCTTTCTTT. It translates to CASSYSYGARLFEAFF.

CDR3 amino acids: CATSRGAGGGNEQFF. DNA of the CDR3: TGTGCCACCAGCAGAGGGGCAGGGGGCGGGAATGAGCAGTTCTTC. The chain uses TRBV15 and TRBJ2-1; 8 bases map to TRBD1. This CDR3 is 15 amino acids long. V trimming: 1 base; J trimming: 7 bases; junction bases outside the gene matches: 6. Germline V CDR1 and CDR2: LNHNV, YYDKDF (reference sequence).

The rearrangement links TRBV13 to TRBJ2-1; 7 bases are a match to TRBD2. CDR1 is PRHDT and CDR2 is FYEKMQ in the germline V gene (reference sequence). V lost 0 bases and J lost 6; bases outside the gene matches: 2. The CDR3 is 14 residues long. CDR3 sequence reads: CASSLGPGGNEQFF. In DNA form, the CDR3 reads TGTGCCAGCAGCTTAGGACCGGGAGGCAATGAGCAGTTCTTC. The whole variable domain, filled in from reference TRBV13 and TRBJ2-1, reads AAGVIQSPRHLIKEKRETATLKCYPIPRHDTVYWYQQGPGQDPQFLISFYEKMQSDKGSIPDRFSAQQFSDYHSELNMSSLELGDSALYFCASSLGPGGNEQFFGPGTRLTVL.

The chain joins TRBV13 to TRBJ2-7; TRBD2 aligns across 9 bases. From germline, CDR1 is PRHDT and CDR2 FYEKMQ (reference sequence). Trimming removed 3 bases from V and 0 bases from J; junction bases left unmatched: 6. The CDR3 sequence is 16 residues long. CDR3 sequence: CASSFGAGGFSYEQYF. The DNA of the CDR3 is TGTGCCAGCAGCTTTGGAGCGGGGGGATTCTCCTACGAGCAGTACTTC.

Concerning this clone: The sample has other DNA sequences that encode this CDR3 too. This chain joins TRBV7-9 and TRBJ1-2, with 7 bases that match TRBD1. The V segment lost 1 base and the J segment 4 bases; nucleotides outside the gene matches: 3. Germline CDR1 reads SEHNR; CDR2 reads FQNEAQ (reference sequence). This CDR3 spans 14 amino acids. This CDR3 reads CASSLGQGGYGYTF. The CDR3 bases are TGTGCCAGCAGCTTAGGACAGGGAGGCTATGGCTACACCTTC.

The genes are TRBV19 and TRBJ1-1; D uncertain. The ends were cut back, 0 bases at V and 3 bases at J, with 17 bases in the middle. The germline gives CDR1 LNHDA, CDR2 SQIVND (reference sequence). The CDR3 is 17 amino acids. This CDR3 is CASSIDRVEGTDTEAFF. The CDR3 DNA reads as TGTGCCAGTAGTATAGATCGAGTAGAGGGTACGGACACTGAAGCTTTCTTT.

V and J are TRBV5-6 and TRBJ1-2; D is undetermined. Germline V lookup: CDR1 SGHDT, CDR2 YYEEEE. Trimming left V 6 bases short and J 7 bases short, with 16 bases between. This CDR3 spans 13 amino acids. As DNA, the CDR3 is TGTGCCAGCACCCGACACGATCCCTCTGGCTACACCTTC. Amino acids: CASTRHDPSGYTF. Using reference TRBV5-6 and TRBJ1-2 for the parts outside the CDR3, the full variable domain is DAGVTQSPTHLIKTRGQQVTLRCSPKSGHDTVSWYQQALGQGPQFIFQYYEEEERQRGNFPDRFSGHQFPNYSSELNVNALLLGDSALYLCASTRHDPSGYTFGSGTRLTVV.

This chain links TRBV30 with TRBJ2-5; D is unclear. The V gene lost 4 bases and the J gene lost 2 bases, with 17 bases spanning the gap. CDR1 is GTSNPN, CDR2 SVGIG, per germline (reference sequence). This CDR3 contains 15 residues. The CDR3 region is CAWNYLLDRQETQYF. In DNA form, the CDR3 reads TGTGCCTGGAATTACTTGTTGGACCGGCAAGAGACCCAGTACTTC.

About this clone: In the same sample, other DNA sequences code for this CDR3. This chain joins TRBV19 and TRBJ2-7; TRBD1 is a possible D gene (6 bases). V dropped 5 bases and J dropped 4 bases, with 12 bases sitting between them. The CDR3 runs 13 residues. Germline-derived CDR1 and CDR2 are LNHDA and SQIVND (reference sequence). The CDR3 sequence is CASSGTGTYEQYF. CDR3 nucleotide sequence: TGTGCCAGTAGTGGGACCGGGACATACGAGCAGTACTTC. The entire variable domain, with the rest obtained from reference TRBV19 and TRBJ2-7, is as follows: DGGITQSPKYLFRKEGQNVTLSCEQNLNHDAMYWYRQDPGQGLRLIYYSQIVNDFQKGDIAEGYSVSREKKESFPLTVTSAQKNPTAFYLCASSGTGTYEQYFGPGTRLTVT.